The source of this T cell receptor (beta chain) is a study of read filtering for tumor transcriptome and immune sequencing. This library used 300 to 450 ng RNA and molecular barcoded adaptors spanning alpha/delta and beta/gamma chains. TCRdb analysed the reads with MiXCR anew, one entry per CDR3 protein. The sample consists of 5,000 to 6,500 distinct CDR3 sequences, over 20% of them appearing once. This clonotype was seen repeatedly, ten times or more. Germline CDR1 reads LNHDA; CDR2 reads SQIVND (reference sequence). Trimming cost V 5 bases and J 1 base; bases outside gene matches: 3. The CDR3 is 15 amino acids.

The source of this sequence is a donor at least 40 years old with multiple myeloma. Sequencing was carried out using a population of CD138-negative cells sorted from bone marrow. The J gene is TRBJ1-5, the V gene TRBV19; 9 nucleotides align to TRBD1. The CDR3 reads CASSGQGISNQPQHF. CDR3 in DNA: TGTGCCAGTAGTGGACAGGGGATCAGCAATCAGCCCCAGCATTTT.